This T cell receptor (beta chain) was recovered during a study of shared clonotypes between healthy human individuals. Some clones are missing from TCRdb's copy, which holds only in-frame ones; the method was immunoSEQ multiplex PCR. This sample has around 320,000 clones, with about nine tenths found just once. This clonotype originated in a man aged 18 to 30 in good health. Sequenced input: memory CD8+ T cells sorted from blood. Subset here: CD45RO+ cells pooled with CCR7-negative TemRA cells.

CDR3 DNA: TGTGCCAGCAGCCTAACAGGGTACGAGCAGTACTTC. Amino acid sequence: CASSLTGYEQYF. The rearrangement joins TRBV6-5 to TRBJ2-7; weak D call: TRBD1 (6 bases). Germline V gene data show CDR1 as MNHEY and CDR2 as SVGAGI. The CDR3 sequence is 12 residues long. V was pared by 6 bases and J by 4 bases, with 10 bases between.